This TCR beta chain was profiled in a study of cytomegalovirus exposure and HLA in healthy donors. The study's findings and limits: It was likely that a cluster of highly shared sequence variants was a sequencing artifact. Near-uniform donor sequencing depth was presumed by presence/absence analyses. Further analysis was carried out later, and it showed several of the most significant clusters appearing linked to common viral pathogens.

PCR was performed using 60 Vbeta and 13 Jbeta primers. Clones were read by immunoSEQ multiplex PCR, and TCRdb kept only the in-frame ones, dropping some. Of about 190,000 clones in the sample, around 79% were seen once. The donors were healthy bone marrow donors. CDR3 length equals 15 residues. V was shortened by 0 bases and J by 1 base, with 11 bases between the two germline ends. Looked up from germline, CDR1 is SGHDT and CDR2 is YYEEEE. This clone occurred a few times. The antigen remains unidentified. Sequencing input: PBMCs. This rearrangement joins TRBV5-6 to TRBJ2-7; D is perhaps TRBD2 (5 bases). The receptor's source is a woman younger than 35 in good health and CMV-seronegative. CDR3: CASSLGFGSSYEQYF. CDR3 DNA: TGTGCCAGCAGCTTGGGTTTTGGGAGTTCCTACGAGCAGTACTTC.